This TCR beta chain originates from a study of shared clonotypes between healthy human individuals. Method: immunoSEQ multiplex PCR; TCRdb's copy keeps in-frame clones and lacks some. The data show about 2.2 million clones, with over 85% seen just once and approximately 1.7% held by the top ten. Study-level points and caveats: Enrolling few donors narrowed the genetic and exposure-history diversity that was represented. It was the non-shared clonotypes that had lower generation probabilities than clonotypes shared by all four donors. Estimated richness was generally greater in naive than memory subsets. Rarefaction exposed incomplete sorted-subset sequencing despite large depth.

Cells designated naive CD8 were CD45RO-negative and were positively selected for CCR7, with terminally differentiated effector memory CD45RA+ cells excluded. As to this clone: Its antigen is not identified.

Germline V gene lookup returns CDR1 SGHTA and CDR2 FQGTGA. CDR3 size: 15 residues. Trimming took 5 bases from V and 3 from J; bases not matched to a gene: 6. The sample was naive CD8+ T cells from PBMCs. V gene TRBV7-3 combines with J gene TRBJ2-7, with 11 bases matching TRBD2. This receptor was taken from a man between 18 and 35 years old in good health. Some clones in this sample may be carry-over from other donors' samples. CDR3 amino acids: CASSPVAGGHYEQYF. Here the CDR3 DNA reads TGTGCCAGCAGCCCTGTAGCGGGAGGGCACTACGAGCAGTACTTC. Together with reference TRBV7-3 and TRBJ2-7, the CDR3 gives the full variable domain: GAGVSQTPSNKVTEKGKYVELRCDPISGHTALYWYRQSLGQGPEFLIYFQGTGAADDSGLPNDRFFAVRPEGSVSTLKIQRTERGDSAVYLCASSPVAGGHYEQYFGPGTRLTVT.